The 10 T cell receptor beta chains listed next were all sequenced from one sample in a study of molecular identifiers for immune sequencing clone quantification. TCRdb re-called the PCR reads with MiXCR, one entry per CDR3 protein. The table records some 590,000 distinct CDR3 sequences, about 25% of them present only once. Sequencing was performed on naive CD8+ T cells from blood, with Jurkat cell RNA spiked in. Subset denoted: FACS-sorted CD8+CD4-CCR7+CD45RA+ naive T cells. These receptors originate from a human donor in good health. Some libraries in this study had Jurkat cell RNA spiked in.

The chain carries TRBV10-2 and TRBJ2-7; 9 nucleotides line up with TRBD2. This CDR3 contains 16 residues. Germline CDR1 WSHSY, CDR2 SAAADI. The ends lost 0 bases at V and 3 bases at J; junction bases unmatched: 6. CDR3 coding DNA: TGCGCCAGCAGTGAGTCTCGGCTAGCGGGGTTCTACGAGCAGTACTTC. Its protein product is CASSESRLAGFYEQYF.

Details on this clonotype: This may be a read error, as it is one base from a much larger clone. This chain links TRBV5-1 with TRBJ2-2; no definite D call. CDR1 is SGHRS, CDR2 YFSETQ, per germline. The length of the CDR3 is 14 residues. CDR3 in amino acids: CPSSFRVNTGELFF. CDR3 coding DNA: TGCCCCAGCAGCTTTAGGGTGAACACCGGGGAGCTGTTTTTT.

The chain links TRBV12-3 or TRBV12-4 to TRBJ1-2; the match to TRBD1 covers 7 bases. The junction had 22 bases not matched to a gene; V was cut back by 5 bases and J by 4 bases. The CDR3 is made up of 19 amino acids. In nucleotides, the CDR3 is TGTGCCAGCAGTCCCCCACCGCTACAGGGGCCATTATTGGGCTATGGCTACACCTTC. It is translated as CASSPPPLQGPLLGYGYTF.

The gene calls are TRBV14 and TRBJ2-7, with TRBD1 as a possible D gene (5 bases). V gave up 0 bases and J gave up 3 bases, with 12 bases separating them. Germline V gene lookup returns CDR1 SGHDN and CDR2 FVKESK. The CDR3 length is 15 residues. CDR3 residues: CASSQDFSGCYEQYF. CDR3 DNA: TGTGCCAGCAGCCAAGATTTCTCAGGGTGCTACGAGCAGTACTTC.

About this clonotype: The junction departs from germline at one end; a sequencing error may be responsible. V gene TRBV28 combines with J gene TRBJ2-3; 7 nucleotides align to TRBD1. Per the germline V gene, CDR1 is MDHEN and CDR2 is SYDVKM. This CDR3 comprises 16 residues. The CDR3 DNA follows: TGTGCCAGCAGTCTATGCCCGACAGGGCCCACAGATACGCAGTATTTT. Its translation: CASSLCPTGPTDTQYF.

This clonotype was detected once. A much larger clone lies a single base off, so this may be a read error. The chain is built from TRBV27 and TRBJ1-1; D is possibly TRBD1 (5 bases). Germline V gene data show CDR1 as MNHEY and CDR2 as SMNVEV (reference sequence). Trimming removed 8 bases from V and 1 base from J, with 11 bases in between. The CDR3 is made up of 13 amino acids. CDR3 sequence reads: CASSTVTNTEAFF. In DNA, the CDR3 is TGTGCCAGCTCGACAGTCACGAACACTGAAGCTTTCTTT.

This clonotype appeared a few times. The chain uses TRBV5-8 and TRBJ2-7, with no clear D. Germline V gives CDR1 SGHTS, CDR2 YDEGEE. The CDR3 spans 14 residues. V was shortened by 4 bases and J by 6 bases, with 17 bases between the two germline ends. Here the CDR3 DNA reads TGTGCCAGCAGCCCCAATGGCAGGTTAGCCGAGCAGTACTTC. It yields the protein CASSPNGRLAEQYF.

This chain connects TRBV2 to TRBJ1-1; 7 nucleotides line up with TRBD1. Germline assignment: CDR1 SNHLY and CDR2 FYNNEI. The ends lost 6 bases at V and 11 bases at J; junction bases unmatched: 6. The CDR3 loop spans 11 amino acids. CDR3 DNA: TGTGCCAGCAGGGATGCCAGGGGGGCTTTCTTT. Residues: CASRDARGAFF.

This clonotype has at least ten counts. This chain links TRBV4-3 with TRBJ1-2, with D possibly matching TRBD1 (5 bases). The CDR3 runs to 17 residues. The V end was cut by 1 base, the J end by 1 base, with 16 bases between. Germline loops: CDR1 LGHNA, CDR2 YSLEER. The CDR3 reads CASSQVEKGADNYGYTF. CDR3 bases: TGCGCCAGCAGCCAAGTGGAGAAAGGGGCAGATAACTATGGCTACACCTTC.

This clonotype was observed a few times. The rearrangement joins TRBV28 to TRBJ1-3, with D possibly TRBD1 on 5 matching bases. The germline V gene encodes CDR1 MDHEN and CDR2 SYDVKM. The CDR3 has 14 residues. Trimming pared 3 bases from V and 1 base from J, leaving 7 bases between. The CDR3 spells CASSFWGSGNTIYF. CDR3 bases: TGTGCCAGCAGTTTTTGGGGGTCTGGAAACACCATATATTTT.